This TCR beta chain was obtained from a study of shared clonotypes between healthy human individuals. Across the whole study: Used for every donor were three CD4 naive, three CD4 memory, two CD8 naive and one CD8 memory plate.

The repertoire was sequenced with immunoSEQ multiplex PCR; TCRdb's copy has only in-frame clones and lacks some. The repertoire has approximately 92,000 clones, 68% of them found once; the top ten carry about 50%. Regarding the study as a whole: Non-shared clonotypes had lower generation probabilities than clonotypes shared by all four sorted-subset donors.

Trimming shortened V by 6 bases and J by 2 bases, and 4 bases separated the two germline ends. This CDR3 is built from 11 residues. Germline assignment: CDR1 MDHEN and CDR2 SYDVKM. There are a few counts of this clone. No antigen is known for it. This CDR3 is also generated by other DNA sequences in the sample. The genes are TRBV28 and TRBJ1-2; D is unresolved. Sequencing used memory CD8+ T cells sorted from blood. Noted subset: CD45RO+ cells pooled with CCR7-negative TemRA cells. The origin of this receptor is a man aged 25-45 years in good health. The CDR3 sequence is CASSRNYGYTF. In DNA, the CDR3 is TGTGCCAGCAGCAGGAACTATGGCTACACCTTC.